The rows below give T cell receptor beta chains drawn from one sample of a study of cytotoxic CD8 clonotypes in ibrutinib-treated CLL. The method was immunoSEQ multiplex PCR; TCRdb's version includes in-frame clones alone and lacks a portion of them. The repertoire holds 300,000 or so clones, with over 55% as singletons. Specimen: PBMCs, collected after 36 months of ibrutinib treatment. These receptors all come from a human donor with chronic lymphocytic leukemia. The CDR3 runs from the conserved cysteine through the conserved F or W. A D gene is named only where the DNA matches it firmly. Expanded clones get a size class; other rows say once, few or many, or leave the size out.

>TRBV27|TRBJ1-1|TRBD1|.
CASSLFRDRGTEAFF
TGTGCCAGCAGTTTATTCCGGGACAGGGGCACTGAAGCTTTCTTT
>TRBV27|TRBJ2-2|.|once
CANDMGIFTGELFF
TGTGCCAACGACATGGGAATTTTTACCGGGGAGCTGTTTTTT
>TRBV7-3|TRBJ2-7|.|.
CASSVGNLREQYF
TGTGCCAGCAGCGTGGGGAACCTACGAGAGCAGTACTTC
>TRBV10-3|TRBJ1-3|TRBD1|few
CAISAGQAVPGNTIYF
TGTGCCATCAGCGCTGGACAGGCGGTTCCTGGAAACACCATATATTTT
>TRBV7-8|TRBJ2-3|.|.
CASSLGTGADTQYF
TGTGCCAGCAGCTTAGGTACGGGGGCAGATACGCAGTATTTT
>TRBV2|TRBJ2-7|.|.
CASSADRTSEYEQYF
TGTGCCAGCAGCGCTGACAGGACCTCGGAGTACGAGCAGTACTTC
>TRBV5-1|TRBJ2-1|.|few
CASSLAGGSGINEQFF
TGCGCCAGCAGCTTGGCCGGCGGCAGCGGAATCAATGAGCAGTTCTTC
>TRBV15|TRBJ2-3|TRBD2|once
CATSSVAGGGTDTQYF
TGTGCCACCAGCAGTGTGGCGGGAGGAGGCACAGATACGCAGTATTTT
>TRBV7-2|TRBJ1-2|.|.
CASSSRWLQGQGYNYGYTF
TGTGCCAGCAGCTCTCGTTGGCTGCAGGGACAAGGCTATAACTATGGCTACACCTTC
>TRBV5-1|TRBJ2-3|TRBD1|.
CASSPDRALTDTQYF
TGCGCCAGCAGTCCTGACAGGGCCCTTACAGATACGCAGTATTTT
>TRBV5-4|TRBJ2-3|.|.
CASSIPGAGTDTQYF
TGTGCCAGCAGCATCCCGGGGGCCGGCACAGATACGCAGTATTTT
>TRBV7-3|TRBJ1-3|TRBD1|.
CASSFGQAGNTIYF
TGTGCCAGCAGCTTCGGACAGGCTGGAAACACCATATATTTT
>TRBV5-1|TRBJ2-7|.|few
CASSLQGIGYYEQYF
TGCGCCAGCAGCCTGCAGGGAATCGGCTACTACGAGCAGTACTTC
>TRBV6-4|TRBJ1-2|.|.
CASSDWGGRHNYGYTF
TGTGCCAGCAGTGACTGGGGGGGACGGCATAACTATGGCTACACCTTC
>TRBV4-1|TRBJ1-2|TRBD1|few
CASSRGPDGYTF
TGCGCCAGCAGCAGGGGGCCCGATGGCTACACCTTC
>TRBV27|TRBJ1-1|.|.
CASADSFPRETEAFF
TGTGCCAGCGCTGACAGTTTTCCCAGGGAAACTGAAGCTTTCTTT
>TRBV7-2|TRBJ2-6|.|.
CASSLVGLNSGANVLTF
TGTGCCAGCAGCTTAGTTGGCTTGAACTCTGGGGCCAACGTCCTGACTTTC
>TRBV5-6|TRBJ2-7|.|.
CASSLATEQYF
TGTGCCAGCAGCTTGGCCACCGAGCAGTACTTC
>TRBV19|TRBJ1-1|.|.
CASRGSGTEAFF
TGTGCCAGCAGGGGATCGGGCACTGAAGCTTTCTTT
>TRBV4-1|TRBJ1-1|.|.
CASSQRIGAQAFF
TGCGCCAGCAGCCAAAGGATTGGGGCTCAAGCTTTCTTT
>TRBV2|TRBJ2-2|.|.
CASSESYTGELFF
TGTGCCAGCAGTGAGTCATACACCGGGGAGCTGTTTTTT
>TRBV5-1|TRBJ1-4|.|few
CASSPRDKNEKLFF
TGCGCCAGCAGCCCCCGGGACAAAAATGAAAAACTGTTTTTT
>TRBV28|TRBJ1-1|.|.
CASSLQGYENTEAFF
TGTGCCAGCAGTCTACAGGGCTATGAAAACACTGAAGCTTTCTTT
>TRBV6-4|TRBJ2-1|.|few
CASSPYNEQFF
TGTGCCAGCAGCCCCTACAATGAGCAGTTCTTC
>TRBV9|TRBJ1-1|.|.
CASSRGLTEAFF
TGTGCCAGCAGTCGAGGACTCACTGAAGCTTTCTTT
>TRBV6-5|TRBJ1-2|.|.
CASSYLGSGYGYTF
TGTGCCAGCAGTTACCTGGGGTCCGGCTATGGCTACACCTTC
>TRBV6-5|TRBJ2-5|.|.
CASTDGAKETQYF
TGTGCCAGCACCGACGGGGCTAAGGAGACCCAGTACTTC
>TRBV6-5|TRBJ1-5|TRBD1|few
CASSSRQGLSNQPQHF
TGTGCCAGCAGTTCGAGACAGGGTTTGAGCAATCAGCCCCAGCATTTT
>TRBV5-4|TRBJ2-7|.|few
CASSSWGAPTYEQYF
TGTGCCAGCAGCTCCTGGGGGGCCCCCACCTACGAGCAGTACTTC
>TRBV4-1|TRBJ2-3|TRBD2|.
CASSQVPAGRADTQYF
TGCGCCAGCAGCCAAGTTCCAGCGGGGAGGGCAGATACGCAGTATTTT
>TRBV6-5|TRBJ2-5|TRBD1|.
CASSQAGQGFETQYF
TGTGCCAGCAGCCAAGCGGGACAGGGTTTCGAGACCCAGTACTTC
>TRBV4-3|TRBJ2-2|.|few
CASSQDWAGELFF
TGCGCCAGCAGCCAAGACTGGGCCGGGGAGCTGTTTTTT
>TRBV9|TRBJ2-1|.|.
CASSVDGGAIYNEQFF
TGTGCCAGCAGCGTAGATGGGGGGGCAATCTACAATGAGCAGTTCTTC
>TRBV4-1|TRBJ2-1|TRBD2|.
CASSQLAGINNEQFF
TGCGCCAGCAGCCAGCTAGCGGGGATAAACAATGAGCAGTTCTTC
>TRBV4-1|TRBJ2-3|.|once
CASSHPQGGSTDTQYF
TGCGCCAGCAGCCACCCCCAGGGGGGTAGCACAGATACGCAGTATTTT
>TRBV7-9|TRBJ2-7|.|.
CASSHRYERQYEQYF
TGTGCCAGCAGCCACAGGTACGAGAGACAATACGAGCAGTACTTC
>TRBV7-3|TRBJ2-3|.|.
CASSFGTGETDTQYF
TGTGCCAGCAGCTTTGGGACGGGTGAGACAGATACGCAGTATTTT
>TRBV9|TRBJ1-4|.|.
CASSLDPTNEKLFF
TGTGCCAGCAGCCTGGACCCAACTAATGAAAAACTGTTTTTT
>TRBV29-1|TRBJ1-2|.|few
CSGRGRDGYTF
TGCAGCGGACGCGGGAGGGATGGCTACACCTTC
>TRBV5-6|TRBJ2-7|.|.
CASSPWWNYEQYF
TGTGCCAGCAGCCCGTGGTGGAACTACGAGCAGTACTTC
>TRBV5-1|TRBJ2-7|.|few
CASSLYRDRAYEQYF
TGCGCCAGCAGCTTGTATCGGGACCGAGCCTACGAGCAGTACTTC
>TRBV27|TRBJ1-2|.|.
CASSRVPVWGISYGYTF
TGTGCCAGCAGTAGGGTGCCCGTATGGGGGATTAGCTATGGCTACACCTTC